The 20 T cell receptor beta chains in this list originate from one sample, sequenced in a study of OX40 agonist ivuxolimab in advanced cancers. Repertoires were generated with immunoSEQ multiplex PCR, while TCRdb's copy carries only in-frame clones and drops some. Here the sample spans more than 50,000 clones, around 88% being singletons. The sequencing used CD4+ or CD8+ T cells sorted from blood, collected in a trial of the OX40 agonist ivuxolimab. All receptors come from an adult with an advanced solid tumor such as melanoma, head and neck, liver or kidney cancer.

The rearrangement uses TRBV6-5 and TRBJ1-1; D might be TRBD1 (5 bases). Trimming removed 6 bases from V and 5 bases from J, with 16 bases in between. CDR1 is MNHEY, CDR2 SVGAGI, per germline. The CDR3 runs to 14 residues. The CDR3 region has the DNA TGTGCCAGCAGCCCCCTGGATGGGGGGACTGAAGCTTTCTTT. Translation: CASSPLDGGTEAFF.

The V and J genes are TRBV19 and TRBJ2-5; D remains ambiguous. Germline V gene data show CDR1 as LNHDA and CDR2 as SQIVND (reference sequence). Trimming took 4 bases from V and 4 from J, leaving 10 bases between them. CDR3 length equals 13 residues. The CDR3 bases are TGTGCCAGTAGTAATGTATTCGGAGAGACCCAGTACTTC. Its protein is CASSNVFGETQYF.

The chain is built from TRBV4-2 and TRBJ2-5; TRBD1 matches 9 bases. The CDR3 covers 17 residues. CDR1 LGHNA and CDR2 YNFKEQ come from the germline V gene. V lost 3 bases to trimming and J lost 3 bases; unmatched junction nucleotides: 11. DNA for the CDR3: TGTGCCAGCAGCCAGCCCCGGGGACAGGGCATCGAAGAGACCCAGTACTTC. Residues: CASSQPRGQGIEETQYF.

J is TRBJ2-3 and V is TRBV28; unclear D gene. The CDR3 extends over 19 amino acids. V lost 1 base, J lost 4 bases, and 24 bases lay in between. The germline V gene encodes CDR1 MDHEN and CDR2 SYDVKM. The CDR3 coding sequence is TGTGCCAGCAGTTTATTCTCAACTTGGAACCGTCAAGCGTCAGATACGCAGTATTTT. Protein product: CASSLFSTWNRQASDTQYF.

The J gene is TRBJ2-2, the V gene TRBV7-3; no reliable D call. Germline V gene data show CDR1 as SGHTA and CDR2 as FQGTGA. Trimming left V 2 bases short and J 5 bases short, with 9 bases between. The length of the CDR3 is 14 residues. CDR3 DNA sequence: TGTGCCAGCAGCTTATTCCACATAACCGGGGAGCTGTTTTTT. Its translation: CASSLFHITGELFF.

The CDR3: CASSPGATTRETQYF. In nucleotides, the CDR3 is TGTGCCAGTAGCCCTGGGGCGACGACGAGGGAGACCCAGTACTTC. The gene calls are TRBV19 and TRBJ2-5; TRBD1 is a possible D gene (5 bases). Between the trimmed V and J ends, which lost 6 bases and 5 bases, there was a span of 19 bases. The CDR3 covers 15 residues. CDR1 is LNHDA and CDR2 is SQIVND in the germline V gene (reference sequence).

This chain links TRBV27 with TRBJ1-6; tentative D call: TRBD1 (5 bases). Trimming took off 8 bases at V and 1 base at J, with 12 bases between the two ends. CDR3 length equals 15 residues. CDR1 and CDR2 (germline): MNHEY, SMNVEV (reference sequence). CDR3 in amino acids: CASSGGSSYNSPLHF. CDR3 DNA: TGTGCCAGCTCGGGGGGTAGTTCCTATAATTCACCCCTCCACTTT.

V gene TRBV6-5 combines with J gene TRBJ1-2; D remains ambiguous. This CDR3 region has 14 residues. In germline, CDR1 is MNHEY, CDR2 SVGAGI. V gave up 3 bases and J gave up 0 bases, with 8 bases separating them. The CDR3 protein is CASSYSQANYGYTF. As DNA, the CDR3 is TGTGCCAGCAGTTATTCTCAGGCTAACTATGGCTACACCTTC.

CDR3 DNA: TGTGCCAGTAGTATAGAAAACACCGGGGAGCTGTTTTTT. This sequence encodes CASSIENTGELFF. The rearrangement joins TRBV19 to TRBJ2-2; the D is unclear. Trimming took 0 bases from V and 2 from J, leaving 1 base between them. This CDR3 is 13 amino acids long. Germline V gives CDR1 LNHDA, CDR2 SQIVND (reference sequence).

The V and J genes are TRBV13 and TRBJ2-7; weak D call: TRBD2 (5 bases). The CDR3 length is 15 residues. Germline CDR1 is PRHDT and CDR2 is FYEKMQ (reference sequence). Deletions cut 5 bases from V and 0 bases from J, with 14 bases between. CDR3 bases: TGTGCCAGCAGCCCCCTCGTGAGGGCCTCCTACGAGCAGTACTTC. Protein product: CASSPLVRASYEQYF.

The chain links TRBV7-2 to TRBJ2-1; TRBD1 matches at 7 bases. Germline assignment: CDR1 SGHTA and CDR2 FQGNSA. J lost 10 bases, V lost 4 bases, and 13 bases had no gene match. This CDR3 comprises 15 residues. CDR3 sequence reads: CASSSQGQGVREQFF. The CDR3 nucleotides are TGTGCCAGCAGCTCTCAGGGTCAGGGGGTGAGGGAGCAGTTCTTC.

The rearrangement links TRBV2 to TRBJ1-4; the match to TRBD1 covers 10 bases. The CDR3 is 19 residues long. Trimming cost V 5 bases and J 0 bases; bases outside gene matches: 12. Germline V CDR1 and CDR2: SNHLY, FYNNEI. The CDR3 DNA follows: TGTGCCAGCAGTCCCTGGGGACAGGGGACCGACGCAACTAATGAAAAACTGTTTTTT. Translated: CASSPWGQGTDATNEKLFF.

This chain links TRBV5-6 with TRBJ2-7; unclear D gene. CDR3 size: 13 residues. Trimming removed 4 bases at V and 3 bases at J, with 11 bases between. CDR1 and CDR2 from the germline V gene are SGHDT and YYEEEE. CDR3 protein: CASSLSEYYEQYF. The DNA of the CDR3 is TGTGCCAGCAGCCTCTCGGAATACTACGAGCAGTACTTC.

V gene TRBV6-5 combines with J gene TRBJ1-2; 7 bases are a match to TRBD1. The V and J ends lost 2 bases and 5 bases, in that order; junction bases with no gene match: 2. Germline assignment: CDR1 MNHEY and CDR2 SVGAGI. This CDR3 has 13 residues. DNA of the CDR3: TGTGCCAGCAGTTACGACAGGGCTTATGGCTACACCTTC. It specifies CASSYDRAYGYTF.

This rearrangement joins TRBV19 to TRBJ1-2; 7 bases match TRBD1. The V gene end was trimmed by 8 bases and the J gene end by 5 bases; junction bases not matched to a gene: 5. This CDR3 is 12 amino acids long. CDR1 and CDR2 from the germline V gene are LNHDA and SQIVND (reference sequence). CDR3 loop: CASSTGRYGYTF. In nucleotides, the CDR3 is TGTGCCAGTTCGACAGGGAGATATGGCTACACCTTC.

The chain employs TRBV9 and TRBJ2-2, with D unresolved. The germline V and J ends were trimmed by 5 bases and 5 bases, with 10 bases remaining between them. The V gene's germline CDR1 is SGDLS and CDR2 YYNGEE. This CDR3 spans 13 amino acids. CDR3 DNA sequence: TGTGCCAGCAGTGCTTTTCATACCGGGGAGCTGTTTTTT. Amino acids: CASSAFHTGELFF.

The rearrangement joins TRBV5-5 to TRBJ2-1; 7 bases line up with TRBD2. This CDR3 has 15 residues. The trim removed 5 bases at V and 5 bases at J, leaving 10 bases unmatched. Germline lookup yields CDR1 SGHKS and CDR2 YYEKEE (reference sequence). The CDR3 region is CASRPGRGRNNEQFF. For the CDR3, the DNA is TGTGCCAGCAGACCGGGGAGGGGTCGGAACAATGAGCAGTTCTTC.

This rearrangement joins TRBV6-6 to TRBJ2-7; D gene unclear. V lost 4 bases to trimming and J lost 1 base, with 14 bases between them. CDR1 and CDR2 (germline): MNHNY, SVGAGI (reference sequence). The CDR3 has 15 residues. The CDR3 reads CASSSGPEGSYEQYF. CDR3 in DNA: TGTGCCAGCAGTTCCGGGCCCGAAGGGTCCTACGAGCAGTACTTC.

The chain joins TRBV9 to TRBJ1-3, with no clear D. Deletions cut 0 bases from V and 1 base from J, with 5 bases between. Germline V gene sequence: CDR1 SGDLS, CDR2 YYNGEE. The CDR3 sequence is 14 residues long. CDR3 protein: CASSVGLSGNTIYF. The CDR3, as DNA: TGTGCCAGCAGCGTAGGGTTATCTGGAAACACCATATATTTT.

The CDR3 sequence: CASSGEGPNNPEDTIYF. CDR3 coding DNA: TGTGCCAGCAGCGGGGAGGGGCCCAACAACCCAGAGGACACCATATATTTT. The chain couples TRBV9 to TRBJ1-3; tentatively, D is TRBD1 (5 bases). The CDR3 totals 17 residues. In germline, CDR1 is SGDLS, CDR2 YYNGEE. Trimming removed 3 bases from V and 8 bases from J, with 24 bases in between.